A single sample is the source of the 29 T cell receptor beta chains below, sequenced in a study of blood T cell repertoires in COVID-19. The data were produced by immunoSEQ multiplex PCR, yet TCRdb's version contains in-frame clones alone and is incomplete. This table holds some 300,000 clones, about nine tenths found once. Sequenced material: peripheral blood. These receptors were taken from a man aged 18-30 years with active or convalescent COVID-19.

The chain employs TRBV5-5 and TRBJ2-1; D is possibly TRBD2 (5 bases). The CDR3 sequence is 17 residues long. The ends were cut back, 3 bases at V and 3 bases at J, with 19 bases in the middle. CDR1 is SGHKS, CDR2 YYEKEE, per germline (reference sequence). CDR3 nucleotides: TGTGCCAGCAGCTGGTTCGGGAATCGGCCCGACTACAATGAGCAGTTCTTC. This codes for CASSWFGNRPDYNEQFF.

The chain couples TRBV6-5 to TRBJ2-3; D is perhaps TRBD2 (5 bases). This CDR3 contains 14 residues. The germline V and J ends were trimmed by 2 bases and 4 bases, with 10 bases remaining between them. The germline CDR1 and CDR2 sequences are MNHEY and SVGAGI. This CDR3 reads CASSYGGAADTQYF. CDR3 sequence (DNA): TGTGCCAGCAGTTACGGAGGCGCGGCAGATACGCAGTATTTT.

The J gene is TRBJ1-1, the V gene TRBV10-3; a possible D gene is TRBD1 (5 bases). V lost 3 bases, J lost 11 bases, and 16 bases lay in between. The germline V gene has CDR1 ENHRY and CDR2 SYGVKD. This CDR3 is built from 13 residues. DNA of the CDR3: TGTGCCATCAGTGAAGGCTCAACCGCAGGGGCTTTCTTT. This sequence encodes CAISEGSTAGAFF.

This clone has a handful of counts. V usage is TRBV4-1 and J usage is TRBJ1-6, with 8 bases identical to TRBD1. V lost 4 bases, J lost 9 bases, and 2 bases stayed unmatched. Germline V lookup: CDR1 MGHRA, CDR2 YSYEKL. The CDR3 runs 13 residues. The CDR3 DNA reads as TGCGCCAGCAGCCGGACAGGGAGTTCACCCCTCCACTTT. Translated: CASSRTGSSPLHF.

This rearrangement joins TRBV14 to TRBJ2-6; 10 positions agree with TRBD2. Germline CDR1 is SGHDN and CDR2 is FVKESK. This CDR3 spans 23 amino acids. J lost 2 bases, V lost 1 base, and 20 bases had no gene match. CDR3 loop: CASSQGLSQGVGSGRTGANVLTF. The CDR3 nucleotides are TGTGCCAGCAGCCAAGGGCTAAGCCAGGGGGTCGGTAGCGGGAGGACTGGGGCCAACGTCCTGACTTTC. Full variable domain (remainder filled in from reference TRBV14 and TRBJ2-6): EAGVTQFPSHSVIEKGQTVTLRCDPISGHDNLYWYRRVMGKEIKFLLHFVKESKQDESGMPNNRFLAERTGGTYSTLKVQPAELEDSGVYFCASSQGLSQGVGSGRTGANVLTFGAGSRLTVL.

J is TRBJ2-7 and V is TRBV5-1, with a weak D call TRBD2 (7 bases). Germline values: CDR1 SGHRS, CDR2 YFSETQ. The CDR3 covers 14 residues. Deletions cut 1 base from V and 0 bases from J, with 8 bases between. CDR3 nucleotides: TGCGCCAGCAGCTTGCGGGGGGCCTCCTACGAGCAGTACTTC. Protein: CASSLRGASYEQYF.

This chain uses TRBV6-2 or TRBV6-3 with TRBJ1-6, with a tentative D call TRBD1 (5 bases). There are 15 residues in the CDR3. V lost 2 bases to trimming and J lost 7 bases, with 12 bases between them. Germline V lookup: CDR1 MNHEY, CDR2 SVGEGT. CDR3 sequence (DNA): TGTGCCAGCAGTTACCGGGCAGGGTACAATTCACCCCTCCACTTT. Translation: CASSYRAGYNSPLHF.

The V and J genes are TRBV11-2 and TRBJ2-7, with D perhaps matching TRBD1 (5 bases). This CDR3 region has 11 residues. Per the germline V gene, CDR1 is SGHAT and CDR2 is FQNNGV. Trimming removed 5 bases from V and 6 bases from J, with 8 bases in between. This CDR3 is CASSPRGEQYF. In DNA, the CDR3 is TGTGCCAGCAGCCCAAGGGGCGAGCAGTACTTC.

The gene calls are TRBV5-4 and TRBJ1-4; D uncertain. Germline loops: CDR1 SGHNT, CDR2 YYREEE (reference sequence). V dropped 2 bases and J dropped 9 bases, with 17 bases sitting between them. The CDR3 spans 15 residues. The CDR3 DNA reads TGTGCCAGCAGCTTAAACACGGACGGAGGCCAAAAACTGTTTTTT. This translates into CASSLNTDGGQKLFF.

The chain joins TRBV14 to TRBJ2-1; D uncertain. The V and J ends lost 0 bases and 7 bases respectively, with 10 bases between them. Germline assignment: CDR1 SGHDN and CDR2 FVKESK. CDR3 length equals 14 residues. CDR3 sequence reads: CASSQDRARNEQFF. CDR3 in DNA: TGTGCCAGCAGCCAAGATCGAGCGCGGAATGAGCAGTTCTTC.

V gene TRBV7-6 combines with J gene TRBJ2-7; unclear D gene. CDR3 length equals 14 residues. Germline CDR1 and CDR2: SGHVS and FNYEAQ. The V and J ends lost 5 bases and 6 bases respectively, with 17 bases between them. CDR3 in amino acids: CASSITRGEVEQYF. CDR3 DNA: TGTGCCAGCAGCATTACCCGCGGTGAGGTCGAGCAGTACTTC.

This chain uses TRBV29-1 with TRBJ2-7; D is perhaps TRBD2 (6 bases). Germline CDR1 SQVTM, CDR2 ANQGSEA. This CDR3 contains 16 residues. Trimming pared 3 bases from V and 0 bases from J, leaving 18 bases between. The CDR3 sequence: CSVENPVGGVSYEQYF. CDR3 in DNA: TGCAGCGTTGAGAATCCGGTTGGAGGGGTCTCCTACGAGCAGTACTTC.

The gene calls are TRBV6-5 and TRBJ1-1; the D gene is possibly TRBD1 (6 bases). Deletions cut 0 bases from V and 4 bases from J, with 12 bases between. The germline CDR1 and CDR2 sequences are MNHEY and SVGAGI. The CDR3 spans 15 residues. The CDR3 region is CASSYSAKGVTEAFF. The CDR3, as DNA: TGTGCCAGCAGTTACTCGGCAAAGGGGGTCACTGAAGCTTTCTTT.

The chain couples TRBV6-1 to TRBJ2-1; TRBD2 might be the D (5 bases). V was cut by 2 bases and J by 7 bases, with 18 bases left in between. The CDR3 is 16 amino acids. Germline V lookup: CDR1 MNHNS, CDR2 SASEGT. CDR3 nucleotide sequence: TGTGCCAGCAGTGAATTGGTGGGAGTGGCGGGTAATGAGCAGTTCTTC. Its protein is CASSELVGVAGNEQFF.

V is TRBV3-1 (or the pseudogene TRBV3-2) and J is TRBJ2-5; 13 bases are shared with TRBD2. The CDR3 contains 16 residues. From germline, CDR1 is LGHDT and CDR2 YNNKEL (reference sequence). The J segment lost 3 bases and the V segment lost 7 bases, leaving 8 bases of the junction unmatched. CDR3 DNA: TGTGCCAGCACAATGAGGACTAGCGGGAGAAAAGAGACCCAGTACTTC. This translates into CASTMRTSGRKETQYF.

In nucleotides, the CDR3 is TGTGCCAGCAGCCAAGATTTGGGCCCTGGAAACACCATATATTTT. This sequence encodes CASSQDLGPGNTIYF. The chain carries TRBV3-1 (or the pseudogene TRBV3-2) and TRBJ1-3; no definite D call. Germline V gene lookup returns CDR1 LGHDT and CDR2 YNNKEL (reference sequence). V was shortened by 0 bases and J by 2 bases, with 8 bases between the two germline ends. The CDR3 is made up of 15 amino acids.

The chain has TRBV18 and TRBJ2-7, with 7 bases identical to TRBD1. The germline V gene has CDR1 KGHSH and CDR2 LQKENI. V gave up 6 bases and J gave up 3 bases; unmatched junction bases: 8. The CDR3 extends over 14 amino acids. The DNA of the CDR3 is TGTGCCAGCTCTACAGGGGCGACTTACTACGAGCAGTACTTC. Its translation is CASSTGATYYEQYF.

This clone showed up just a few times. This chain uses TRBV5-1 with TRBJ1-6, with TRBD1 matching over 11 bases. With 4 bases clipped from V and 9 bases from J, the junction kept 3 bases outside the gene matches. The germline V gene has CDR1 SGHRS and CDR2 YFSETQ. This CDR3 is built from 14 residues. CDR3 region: CASSRDRGSSPLHF. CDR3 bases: TGCGCCAGCAGCCGGGACAGGGGGAGTTCACCCCTCCACTTT.

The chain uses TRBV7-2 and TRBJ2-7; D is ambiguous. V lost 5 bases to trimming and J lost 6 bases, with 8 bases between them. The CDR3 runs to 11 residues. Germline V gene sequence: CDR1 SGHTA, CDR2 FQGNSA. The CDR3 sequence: CASSQRAEQYF. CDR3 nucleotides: TGTGCCAGCAGCCAACGAGCCGAGCAGTACTTC.

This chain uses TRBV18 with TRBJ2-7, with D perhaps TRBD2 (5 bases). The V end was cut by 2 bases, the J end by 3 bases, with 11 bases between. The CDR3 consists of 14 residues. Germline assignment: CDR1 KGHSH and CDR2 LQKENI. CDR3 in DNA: TGTGCCAGCTCACCAGGAACAGCGGTCTACGAGCAGTACTTC. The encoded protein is CASSPGTAVYEQYF. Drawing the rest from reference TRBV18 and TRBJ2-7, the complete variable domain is NAGVMQNPRHLVRRRGQEARLRCSPMKGHSHVYWYRQLPEEGLKFMVYLQKENIIDESGMPKERFSAEFPKEGPSILRIQQVVRGDSAAYFCASSPGTAVYEQYFGPGTRLTVT.

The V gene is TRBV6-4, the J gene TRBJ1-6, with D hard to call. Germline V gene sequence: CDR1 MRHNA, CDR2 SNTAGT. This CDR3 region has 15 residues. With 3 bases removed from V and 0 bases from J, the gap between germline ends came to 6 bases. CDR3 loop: CASSDTSSYNSPLHF. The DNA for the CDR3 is TGTGCCAGCAGTGATACGAGCTCCTATAATTCACCCCTCCACTTT.

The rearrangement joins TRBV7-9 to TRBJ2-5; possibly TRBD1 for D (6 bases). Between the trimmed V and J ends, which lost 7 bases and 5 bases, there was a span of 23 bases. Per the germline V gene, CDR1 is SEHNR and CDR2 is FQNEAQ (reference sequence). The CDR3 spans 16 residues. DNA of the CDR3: TGTGCCAGCAAGGTGATCCAGGGGTCAGGTTTGGAGACCCAGTACTTC. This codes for CASKVIQGSGLETQYF.

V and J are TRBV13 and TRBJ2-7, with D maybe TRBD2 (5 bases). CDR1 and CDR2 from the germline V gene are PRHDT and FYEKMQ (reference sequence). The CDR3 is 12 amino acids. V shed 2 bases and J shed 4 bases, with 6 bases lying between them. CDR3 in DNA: TGTGCCAGCAGCTTACAGCGGTACGAGCAGTACTTC. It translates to CASSLQRYEQYF.

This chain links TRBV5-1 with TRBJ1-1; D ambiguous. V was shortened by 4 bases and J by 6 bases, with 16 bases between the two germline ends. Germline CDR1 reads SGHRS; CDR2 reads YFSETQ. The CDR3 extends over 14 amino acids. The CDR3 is CASSEIPRRAEAFF. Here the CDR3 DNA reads TGCGCCAGCAGCGAGATCCCCCGGCGGGCTGAAGCTTTCTTT.

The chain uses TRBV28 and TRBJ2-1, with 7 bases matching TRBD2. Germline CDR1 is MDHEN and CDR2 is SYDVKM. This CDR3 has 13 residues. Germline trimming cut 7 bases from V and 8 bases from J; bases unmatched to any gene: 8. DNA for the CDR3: TGTGCCAGCAAACGATCGGGAGGCCATGAGCAGTTCTTC. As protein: CASKRSGGHEQFF.

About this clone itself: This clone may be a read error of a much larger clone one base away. The CDR3 loop is CASSYGESSYEQYF. The DNA for the CDR3 is TGTGCCAGCAGTTACGGGGAGAGCTCCTACGAGCAGTACTTC. This chain uses TRBV6-6 with TRBJ2-7; TRBD2 might be the D (5 bases). In germline, CDR1 is MNHNY, CDR2 SVGAGI (reference sequence). V was shortened by 2 bases and J by 0 bases, with 8 bases between the two germline ends. The CDR3 is 14 amino acids.

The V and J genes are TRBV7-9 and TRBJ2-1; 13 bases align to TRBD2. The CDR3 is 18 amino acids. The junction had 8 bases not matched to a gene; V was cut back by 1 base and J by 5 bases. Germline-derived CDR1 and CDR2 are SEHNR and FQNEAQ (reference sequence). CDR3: CASSLEGLAGSPHNEQFF. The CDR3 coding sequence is TGTGCCAGCAGCTTAGAGGGACTAGCGGGGAGTCCGCACAATGAGCAGTTCTTC.

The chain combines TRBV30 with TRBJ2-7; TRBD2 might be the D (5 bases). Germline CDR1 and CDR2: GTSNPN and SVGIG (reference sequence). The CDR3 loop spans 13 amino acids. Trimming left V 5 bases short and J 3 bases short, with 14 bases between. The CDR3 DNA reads TGTGCCTGGGATTCCCAGCGGAGCTACGAGCAGTACTTC. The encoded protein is CAWDSQRSYEQYF.

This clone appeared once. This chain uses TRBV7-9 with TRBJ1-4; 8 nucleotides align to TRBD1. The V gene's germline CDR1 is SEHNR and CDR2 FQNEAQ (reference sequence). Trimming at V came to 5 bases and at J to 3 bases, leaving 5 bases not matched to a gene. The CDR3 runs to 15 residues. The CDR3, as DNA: TGTGCCAGCAGCAGGACGACAGGGGCTAATGAAAAACTGTTTTTT. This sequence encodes CASSRTTGANEKLFF.